This T cell receptor (beta chain) was profiled in a study of T-cell memory formation after mild COVID-19. Employing constant-segment primers, 5'RACE generated TCR alpha and TCR beta cDNA libraries bearing sample barcodes and UMIs. TCRdb ran MiXCR on the 5' RACE reads and lists one entry per CDR3 protein. The sample consists of 450,000 to 650,000 distinct CDR3 sequences, approximately 20% of them appearing once. Findings and limits, study-wide: While clones contracting from day 15 to 85 were balanced between CD4 and CD8, later expanders leaned CD4+. Cross-reactive memory apparently joined, as some responding clones appeared in pre-infection memory.

The CDR3 has 14 residues. CDR1 SEHNR and CDR2 FQNEAQ come from the germline V gene (reference sequence). The ends were cut back, 1 base at V and 0 bases at J, with 7 bases in the middle. Worth noting for this clonotype: What it binds is unknown.

The TCR comes from an adult woman who had mild COVID-19 (a few samples of this study predate the infection). Cell type and time point are not known. The chain links TRBV7-9 to TRBJ2-7; D is uncertain. Sequencing input: PBMCs or a T cell subset sorted from them (not recorded which). This CDR3 reads CASSLEQISYEQYF. CDR3 nucleotides: TGTGCCAGCAGCTTAGAACAGATCTCCTACGAGCAGTACTTC. Based on the CDR3 plus reference TRBV7-9 and TRBJ2-7, the full variable domain is DTGVSQNPRHKITKRGQNVTFRCDPISEHNRLYWYRQTLGQGPEFLTYFQNEAQLEKSRLLSDRFSAERPKGSFSTLEIQRTEQGDSAMYLCASSLEQISYEQYFGPGTRLTVT.